The TCR beta chain under discussion was sequenced for a study of post-analysis software for immune sequencing data. Presence of unique molecular identifiers characterized the TCR beta cDNA libraries. One entry per CDR3 protein, called by TCRdb with MiXCR from the PCR reads. The repertoire holds roughly 540,000 distinct CDR3 sequences, with roughly 34% as singletons. V was clipped by 4 bases and J by 3 bases; unmatched bases: 6. This CDR3 contains 14 residues. The germline gives CDR1 DFQATT, CDR2 SNEGSKA (reference sequence). General observations from the study: The five TRBV segments detected at higher frequency in patients than in controls included TRBV5-6, TRBV5-1 and TRBV20-1.

Concerning this clonotype: Its specificity is unknown.

Sequencing used blood. The origin of this receptor is a girl between 2 and 17 years old with multiple sclerosis. The chain couples TRBV20-1 to TRBJ1-5; 7 bases are shared with TRBD1. CDR3 sequence reads: CSATDRRANQPQHF. Written as DNA, the CDR3 is TGCAGTGCTACGGACAGGAGGGCCAATCAGCCCCAGCATTTT.